The 10 T cell receptor beta chains in this list originate from one sample, sequenced in a study of blood T cells in healthy people across ages. A sample-barcoded 5' primer and a J-beta primer mix were used in a second PCR of roughly 6 to 12 cycles. Each CDR3 protein gets one entry after TCRdb re-called the 5' RACE reads with MiXCR. The sample includes approximately 880,000 distinct CDR3 sequences, under 50% of them seen just once. Source material: blood. These receptors were taken from a man aged 30 to 45 in good health.

V gene TRBV20-1 combines with J gene TRBJ1-3; TRBD1 matches at 11 bases. Trimming cost V 5 bases and J 0 bases; bases outside gene matches: 3. Germline V gene lookup returns CDR1 DFQATT and CDR2 SNEGSKA (reference sequence). This CDR3 is 15 amino acids long. For the CDR3, the DNA is TGCAGTGCTCGAGGGACAGGGGGCTCTGGAAACACCATATATTTT. Translating gives CSARGTGGSGNTIYF.

V gene TRBV6-5 combines with J gene TRBJ2-1; no definite D call. Germline CDR1 MNHEY, CDR2 SVGAGI. Trimming took 5 bases from V and 3 from J, leaving 8 bases between them. The CDR3 extends over 13 amino acids. The CDR3 spells CASSDRHYNEQFF. CDR3 DNA: TGTGCCAGCAGTGACCGCCACTACAATGAGCAGTTCTTC.

In its sample, this clonotype was seen many times. The genes are TRBV28 and TRBJ2-5; 9 positions agree with TRBD1. Germline V gives CDR1 MDHEN, CDR2 SYDVKM. With 8 bases clipped from V and 5 bases from J, the junction kept 6 bases outside the gene matches. The CDR3 runs to 13 residues. CDR3 protein: CASRQGGMETQYF. As DNA, the CDR3 is TGTGCCAGCCGACAGGGGGGTATGGAGACCCAGTACTTC.

This chain connects TRBV3-1 to TRBJ1-2, with TRBD1 as a possible D gene (5 bases). Deletions cut 3 bases from V and 2 bases from J, with 19 bases between. The CDR3 contains 17 residues. The germline V gene has CDR1 LGHDT and CDR2 YNNKEL (reference sequence). The CDR3 DNA reads TGTGCCAGCAGCCAGTCCCAGGGTGCCGGGGGGAACTATGGCTACACCTTC. As protein: CASSQSQGAGGNYGYTF.

Only a few counts were recorded for this clonotype. The chain joins TRBV29-1 to TRBJ2-1; 8 bases map to TRBD2. The junction had 6 bases not matched to a gene; V was cut back by 6 bases and J by 2 bases. Germline V lookup: CDR1 SQVTM, CDR2 ANQGSEA. The CDR3 is made up of 14 amino acids. The CDR3 spells CSVPSGPTYNEQFF. For the CDR3, the DNA is TGCAGCGTCCCTAGCGGGCCCACCTACAATGAGCAGTTCTTC.

The chain is built from TRBV29-1 and TRBJ2-1, with D hard to call. Germline CDR1 reads SQVTM; CDR2 reads ANQGSEA. This CDR3 has 13 amino acids. Deletions cut 0 bases from V and 8 bases from J, with 11 bases between. The DNA for the CDR3 is TGCAGCGTTGAAGAGTCCGGAATCTATGAGCAGTTCTTC. It yields the protein CSVEESGIYEQFF.

V usage is TRBV4-1 and J usage is TRBJ1-4; D is perhaps TRBD1 (6 bases). In germline, CDR1 is MGHRA, CDR2 YSYEKL. The CDR3 has 18 residues. V lost 3 bases and J lost 0, with 17 bases in between. The CDR3 region is CASSHGRGSKATNEKLFF. In DNA form, the CDR3 reads TGCGCCAGCAGCCATGGCAGGGGTTCTAAAGCAACTAATGAAAAACTGTTTTTT.

The V and J genes are TRBV5-1 and TRBJ2-7; TRBD1 agrees at 7 bases. Trimming removed 2 bases from V and 3 bases from J; junction bases left unmatched: 8. The CDR3 covers 15 residues. Germline assignment: CDR1 SGHRS and CDR2 YFSETQ. CDR3 loop: CASSLTDDRVYEQYF. CDR3 bases: TGCGCCAGCAGCTTAACCGATGACAGGGTCTACGAGCAGTACTTC.

This rearrangement joins TRBV29-1 to TRBJ2-5; 9 nucleotides agree with TRBD2. This CDR3 comprises 15 residues. The germline gives CDR1 SQVTM, CDR2 ANQGSEA. Germline trimming cut 4 bases from V and 5 bases from J; bases unmatched to any gene: 11. In DNA, the CDR3 is TGCAGCGTTGGAAGCGGGGGGTATGAGGGGGAGACCCAGTACTTC. It codes for CSVGSGGYEGETQYF.

This rearrangement joins TRBV9 to TRBJ2-1; 10 nucleotides agree with TRBD1. The CDR3 runs to 15 residues. Germline V lookup: CDR1 SGDLS, CDR2 YYNGEE. The junction had 10 bases not matched to a gene; V was cut back by 6 bases and J by 7 bases. The CDR3 DNA reads as TGTGCCAGCACCCCGGGACAGGGGAGTTTTAATGAGCAGTTCTTC. This encodes CASTPGQGSFNEQFF.